This T cell receptor (beta chain) was sequenced in a study of metastatic and nonmetastatic thyroid tumors. Background on the study: The comparison covered peripheral blood and tumor or nodule tissue in malignant and benign thyroid patients.

General study findings and limits: It was reportedly found that TCR beta diversity was significantly higher in malignant thyroid tumors than in benign nodules, a difference seen in both blood and tumor samples.

In the source study's methods: A distant-metastasis classifier for papillary thyroid cancer was built using CDR3 differences across clinicopathological groups. TCRdb re-processed the PCR reads through MiXCR. The V and J calls come from TCRdb's annotation, not from the publication. The sample lists around 70,000 clones, roughly 18% occurring once. This clone was observed many times. Its specificity is not known. The entire patient cohort was treatment-naive prior to thyroid surgery. The V gene's germline CDR1 is MNHNY and CDR2 SVGAGI (reference sequence). The V end was cut by 4 bases, the J end by 3 bases, with 28 bases between. The CDR3 spans 19 residues.

Sequenced sample: blood. J is TRBJ2-7 and V is TRBV6-6; a possible D gene is TRBD1 (7 bases). The receptor's source is a female donor with papillary thyroid cancer or a benign thyroid nodule (not recorded which). Some clones in this sample may be carry-over from other donors' samples. CDR3 loop: CASSFFRTLGQTEGYEQYF. For the CDR3, the DNA is TGTGCCAGCAGTTTCTTTAGAACTTTGGGACAGACGGAGGGCTACGAGCAGTACTTC.